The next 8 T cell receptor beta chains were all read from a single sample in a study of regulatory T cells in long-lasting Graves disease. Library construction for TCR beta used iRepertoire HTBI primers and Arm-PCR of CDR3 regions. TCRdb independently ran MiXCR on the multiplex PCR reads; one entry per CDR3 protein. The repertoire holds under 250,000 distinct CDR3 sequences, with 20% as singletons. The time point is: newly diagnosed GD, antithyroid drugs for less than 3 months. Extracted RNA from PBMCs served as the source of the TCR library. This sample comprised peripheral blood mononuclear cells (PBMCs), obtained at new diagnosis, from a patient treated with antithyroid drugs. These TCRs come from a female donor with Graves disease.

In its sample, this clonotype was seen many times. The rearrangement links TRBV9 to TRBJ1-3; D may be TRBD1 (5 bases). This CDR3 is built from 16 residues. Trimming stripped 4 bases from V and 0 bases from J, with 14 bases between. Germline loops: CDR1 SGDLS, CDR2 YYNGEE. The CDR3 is CASSPSGVFSGNTIYF. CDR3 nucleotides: TGTGCCAGCAGCCCCTCGGGGGTGTTCTCTGGAAACACCATATATTTT. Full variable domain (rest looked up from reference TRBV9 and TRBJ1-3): DSGVTQTPKHLITATGQRVTLRCSPRSGDLSVYWYQQSLDQGLQFLIQYYNGEERAKGNILERFSAQQFPDLHSELNLSSLELGDSALYFCASSPSGVFSGNTIYFGEGSWLTVV.

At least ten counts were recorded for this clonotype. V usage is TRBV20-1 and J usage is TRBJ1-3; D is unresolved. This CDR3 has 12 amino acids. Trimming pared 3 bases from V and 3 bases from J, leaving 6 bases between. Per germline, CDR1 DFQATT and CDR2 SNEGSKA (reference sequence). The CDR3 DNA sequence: TGCAGTGCTAGTGAAGGTGGAAACACCATATATTTT. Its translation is CSASEGGNTIYF.

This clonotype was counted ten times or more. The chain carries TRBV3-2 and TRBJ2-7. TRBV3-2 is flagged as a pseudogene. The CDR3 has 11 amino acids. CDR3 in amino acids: CASRSWGKQYF. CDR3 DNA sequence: TGTGCCAGCAGAAGCTGGGGTAAGCAGTACTTC.

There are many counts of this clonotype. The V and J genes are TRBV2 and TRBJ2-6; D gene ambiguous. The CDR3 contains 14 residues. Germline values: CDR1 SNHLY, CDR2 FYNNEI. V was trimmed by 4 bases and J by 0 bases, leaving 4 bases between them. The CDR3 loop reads CASSVVSGANVLTF. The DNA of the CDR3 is TGTGCCAGCAGTGTAGTCTCTGGGGCCAACGTCCTGACTTTC.

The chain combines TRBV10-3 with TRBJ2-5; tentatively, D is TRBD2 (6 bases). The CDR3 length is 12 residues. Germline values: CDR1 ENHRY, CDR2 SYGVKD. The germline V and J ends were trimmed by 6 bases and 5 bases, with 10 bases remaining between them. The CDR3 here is CAISRLDETQYF. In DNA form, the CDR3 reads TGTGCCATCAGCAGACTAGATGAGACCCAGTACTTC.

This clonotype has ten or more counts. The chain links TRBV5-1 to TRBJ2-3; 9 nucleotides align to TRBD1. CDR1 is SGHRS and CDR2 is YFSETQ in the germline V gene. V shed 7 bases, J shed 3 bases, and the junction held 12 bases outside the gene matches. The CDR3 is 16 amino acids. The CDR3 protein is CASQDPGTGRTDTQYF. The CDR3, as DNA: TGCGCCAGCCAAGACCCAGGGACAGGGAGGACAGATACGCAGTATTTT.

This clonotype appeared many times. The CDR3 here is CASSYSGDSSYEQYF. CDR3 DNA: TGTGCCAGCAGTTACTCGGGGGACAGCTCCTACGAGCAGTACTTC. V usage is TRBV6-6 and J usage is TRBJ2-7; 7 bases align to TRBD1. V was clipped by 0 bases and J by 0 bases; unmatched bases: 2. Germline V gives CDR1 MNHNY, CDR2 SVGAGI (reference sequence). The CDR3 runs 15 residues.

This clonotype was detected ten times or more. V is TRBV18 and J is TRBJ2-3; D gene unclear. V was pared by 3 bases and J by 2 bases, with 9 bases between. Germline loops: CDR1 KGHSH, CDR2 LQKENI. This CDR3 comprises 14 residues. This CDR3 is CASSPSVNTDTQYF. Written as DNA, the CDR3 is TGTGCCAGCTCACCGTCCGTCAACACAGATACGCAGTATTTT.